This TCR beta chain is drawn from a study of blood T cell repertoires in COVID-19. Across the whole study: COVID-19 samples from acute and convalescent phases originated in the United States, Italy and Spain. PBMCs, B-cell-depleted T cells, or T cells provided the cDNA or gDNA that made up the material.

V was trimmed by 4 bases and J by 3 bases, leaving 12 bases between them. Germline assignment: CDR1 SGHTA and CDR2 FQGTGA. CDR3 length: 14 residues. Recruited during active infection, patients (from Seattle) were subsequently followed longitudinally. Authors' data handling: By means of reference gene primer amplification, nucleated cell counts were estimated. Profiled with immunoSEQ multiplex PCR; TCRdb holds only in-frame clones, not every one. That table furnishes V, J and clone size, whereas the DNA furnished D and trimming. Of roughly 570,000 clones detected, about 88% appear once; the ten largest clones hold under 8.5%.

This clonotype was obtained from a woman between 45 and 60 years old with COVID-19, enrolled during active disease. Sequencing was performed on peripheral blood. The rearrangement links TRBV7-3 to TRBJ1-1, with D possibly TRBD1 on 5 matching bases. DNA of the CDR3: TGTGCCAGCAGCTCCGTGGGGCCTGACACTGAAGCTTTCTTT. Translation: CASSSVGPDTEAFF.